These 26 T cell receptor beta chains originate from one sample sequenced in a study of blood T cell repertoires in COVID-19. TCRdb keeps only in-frame clones here, not all; method: immunoSEQ multiplex PCR. The sample contains some 220,000 clones, about 88% of which appear only once. Specimen: PBMCs or T cells enriched from blood (not recorded which). Source of these receptors: a woman aged 25 to 45 who had recovered from COVID-19.

The gene calls are TRBV19 and TRBJ1-5; D unresolved. Germline CDR1 reads LNHDA; CDR2 reads SQIVND (reference sequence). The V gene lost 6 bases and the J gene lost 7 bases, with 13 bases spanning the gap. CDR3 length: 13 residues. The CDR3, as DNA: TGTGCCAGTAGCCCGGGAGCTAGGCAGCCCCAGCATTTT. Translation gives CASSPGARQPQHF.

CDR3 DNA: TGCGCCAGCAGCAACCTACCGGGACTCAAAGAGCAGTTCTTC. It codes for CASSNLPGLKEQFF. This chain links TRBV5-1 with TRBJ2-1; a weak D match, TRBD2 (6 bases). The CDR3 is 14 residues long. Per germline, CDR1 SGHRS and CDR2 YFSETQ. Trimming pared 4 bases from V and 10 bases from J, leaving 18 bases between.

The chain couples TRBV19 to TRBJ2-6; no firm D call. Looked up from germline, CDR1 is LNHDA and CDR2 is SQIVND (reference sequence). V lost 6 bases and J 0 bases, leaving 12 bases between the germline ends. The CDR3 spans 16 residues. This chain's CDR3 is CASSPGSYSGANVLTF. CDR3 DNA sequence: TGTGCCAGTAGCCCAGGCTCTTACTCTGGGGCCAACGTCCTGACTTTC. The full variable domain, completed using reference TRBV19 and TRBJ2-6, is DGGITQSPKYLFRKEGQNVTLSCEQNLNHDAMYWYRQDPGQGLRLIYYSQIVNDFQKGDIAEGYSVSREKKESFPLTVTSAQKNPTAFYLCASSPGSYSGANVLTFGAGSRLTVL.

DNA of the CDR3: TGTGCCAGTAGAAGCCCCGGGACAGGGTATGGAAACACCATATATTTT. Encoded protein: CASRSPGTGYGNTIYF. The chain combines TRBV19 with TRBJ1-3, with 9 bases that match TRBD1. The ends lost 6 bases at V and 3 bases at J; junction bases unmatched: 9. The CDR3 covers 16 residues. Germline V gives CDR1 LNHDA, CDR2 SQIVND (reference sequence).

Of note for this clone: Other DNA sequences from this sample encode an identical CDR3 as well. V usage is TRBV11-2 and J usage is TRBJ2-2; 10 bases map to TRBD2. This CDR3 has 15 amino acids. CDR1 SGHAT and CDR2 FQNNGV come from the germline V gene. Trimming cost V 1 base and J 7 bases; bases outside gene matches: 3. This CDR3 reads CASSLASGGGGELFF. The CDR3 bases are TGTGCCAGCAGCTTAGCTAGCGGGGGCGGCGGGGAGCTGTTTTTT.

This clone has just one count. This chain joins TRBV19 and TRBJ1-2; 8 bases fit TRBD1. V shed 4 bases, J shed 4 bases, and the junction held 5 bases outside the gene matches. CDR1 is LNHDA and CDR2 is SQIVND in the germline V gene (reference sequence). There are 14 residues in the CDR3. The CDR3: CASSTRQGTYGYTF. CDR3 coding DNA: TGTGCCAGTAGTACCCGACAGGGGACCTATGGCTACACCTTC.

This chain links TRBV5-4 with TRBJ1-2; D uncertain. The CDR3 sequence is 15 residues long. Trimming left V 0 bases short and J 4 bases short, with 13 bases between. The germline CDR1 and CDR2 sequences are SGHNT and YYREEE (reference sequence). CDR3: CASSLGAPDIYGYTF. CDR3 coding DNA: TGTGCCAGCAGCTTGGGGGCACCCGATATCTATGGCTACACCTTC.

The chain recombines TRBV12-3 or TRBV12-4 with TRBJ2-1; tentative D call: TRBD2 (6 bases). The V gene lost 6 bases and the J gene lost 11 bases, with 14 bases spanning the gap. The CDR3 contains 12 residues. CDR3 coding DNA: TGTGCCAGCAGCTCAACTAGCCCAAAGCAGTTCTTC. It yields the protein CASSSTSPKQFF.

This chain connects TRBV29-1 to TRBJ1-1; D call uncertain. The CDR3 is 12 residues long. The germline V gene encodes CDR1 SQVTM and CDR2 ANQGSEA. The V and J ends lost 0 bases and 6 bases respectively, with 8 bases between them. CDR3 bases: TGCAGCGTTGAAGATTTCGGTTCTGAAGCTTTCTTT. Its protein is CSVEDFGSEAFF.

The genes are TRBV9 and TRBJ2-2; 7 bases agree with TRBD2. With 4 bases clipped from V and 1 base from J, the junction kept 4 bases outside the gene matches. Germline lookup yields CDR1 SGDLS and CDR2 YYNGEE. This CDR3 is 15 amino acids long. This CDR3 reads CASSPGGGNTGELFF. CDR3 bases: TGTGCCAGCAGCCCAGGCGGGGGGAACACCGGGGAGCTGTTTTTT.

The V and J genes are TRBV6-4 and TRBJ1-3; D unclear. The germline V gene encodes CDR1 MRHNA and CDR2 SNTAGT. With 5 bases removed from V and 3 bases from J, the gap between germline ends came to 5 bases. The CDR3 length is 12 residues. CDR3 in DNA: TGTGCCAGCAGTCCGGGTGGAAACACCATATATTTT. This sequence encodes CASSPGGNTIYF.

J is TRBJ2-5 and V is TRBV6-2 or TRBV6-3; TRBD1 is a possible D gene (5 bases). Trimming left V 2 bases short and J 3 bases short, with 7 bases between. From germline, CDR1 is MNHEY and CDR2 SVGEGT. The CDR3 loop spans 13 amino acids. CDR3 in DNA: TGTGCCAGCAGTTACGGGGCAGAAGAGACCCAGTACTTC. It is translated as CASSYGAEETQYF.

V usage is TRBV27 and J usage is TRBJ1-6, with 11 bases matching TRBD1. This CDR3 region has 14 residues. Germline trimming cut 4 bases from V and 10 bases from J; bases unmatched to any gene: 3. Germline V gene sequence: CDR1 MNHEY, CDR2 SMNVEV (reference sequence). The CDR3, as DNA: TGTGCCAGCAGTTGGGGACAGGGGGTATCACCCCTCCACTTT. Its translation is CASSWGQGVSPLHF.

CDR3 bases: TGCGCCAGCAGCCAAGTTGCCGGGACAGCTGGAAACACCATATATTTT. Amino acid sequence: CASSQVAGTAGNTIYF. V gene TRBV4-1 combines with J gene TRBJ1-3; 7 nucleotides line up with TRBD1. Trimming took 1 base from V and 2 from J; bases not matched to a gene: 5. The CDR3 extends over 16 amino acids. Germline CDR1 and CDR2: MGHRA and YSYEKL.

This clone was picked up a small number of times. This specimen includes other DNA sequences encoding the same CDR3. J is TRBJ1-2 and V is TRBV9; tentatively, D is TRBD1 (6 bases). The CDR3 is made up of 13 amino acids. Trimming shortened V by 0 bases and J by 3 bases, and 6 bases separated the two germline ends. Germline V CDR1 and CDR2: SGDLS, YYNGEE. CDR3 sequence (DNA): TGTGCCAGCAGCGTAGACAGGGACTATGGCTACACCTTC. Protein product: CASSVDRDYGYTF.

V gene TRBV19 combines with J gene TRBJ1-3, with a weak D call TRBD1 (6 bases). V dropped 2 bases and J dropped 2 bases, with 7 bases sitting between them. Germline-derived CDR1 and CDR2 are LNHDA and SQIVND (reference sequence). CDR3 length equals 14 residues. CDR3 amino acids: CASSIKGAGNTIYF. In DNA form, the CDR3 reads TGTGCCAGTAGTATAAAGGGGGCTGGAAACACCATATATTTT.

This clone appeared a single time. V is TRBV19 and J is TRBJ2-7; D is perhaps TRBD1 (5 bases). The CDR3 runs to 11 residues. V lost 5 bases and J lost 3, with 5 bases in between. CDR1 is LNHDA, CDR2 SQIVND, per germline (reference sequence). CDR3 in amino acids: CASSQGYEQYF. The DNA for the CDR3 is TGTGCCAGTAGTCAGGGCTACGAGCAGTACTTC.

This rearrangement joins TRBV5-1 to TRBJ2-3; D ambiguous. The CDR3 sequence is 16 residues long. Germline loops: CDR1 SGHRS, CDR2 YFSETQ. V gave up 0 bases and J gave up 6 bases, with 17 bases separating them. This CDR3 is CASSLEMHSPTDTQYF. CDR3 DNA: TGCGCCAGCAGCTTGGAGATGCACTCCCCAACGGATACGCAGTATTTT.

The V call is TRBV18, the J call TRBJ1-2; 9 positions agree with TRBD1. The length of the CDR3 is 14 residues. V trimming: 4 bases; J trimming: 6 bases; junction bases outside the gene matches: 6. Germline V CDR1 and CDR2: KGHSH, LQKENI. In nucleotides, the CDR3 is TGTGCCAGCTCACGAACCGGGACAGGGAATGGCTACACCTTC. This gives the protein CASSRTGTGNGYTF.

The V call is TRBV10-3, the J call TRBJ1-1; 7 bases map to TRBD1. V was clipped by 4 bases and J by 1 base; unmatched bases: 6. From germline, CDR1 is ENHRY and CDR2 SYGVKD. There are 15 residues in the CDR3. This CDR3 is CAISGRDSPNTEAFF. CDR3 sequence (DNA): TGTGCCATCAGTGGGCGGGACAGTCCGAACACTGAAGCTTTCTTT.

The V and J genes are TRBV6-2 or TRBV6-3 and TRBJ1-5, with 8 nucleotides matching TRBD1. The CDR3 is 15 residues long. Trimming cost V 4 bases and J 3 bases; bases outside gene matches: 5. Germline V gives CDR1 MNHEY, CDR2 SVGEGT. CDR3 region: CASSLTGASNQPQHF. CDR3 DNA: TGTGCCAGCAGTTTGACAGGGGCCTCCAATCAGCCCCAGCATTTT.

The chain has TRBV5-4 and TRBJ1-1, with TRBD1 as a possible D gene (5 bases). Trimming took 3 bases from V and 1 from J, leaving 13 bases between them. This CDR3 comprises 15 residues. CDR1 is SGHNT and CDR2 is YYREEE in the germline V gene (reference sequence). In DNA, the CDR3 is TGTGCCAGCAGCTACCTTCGGGGGGGGAACACTGAAGCTTTCTTT. This encodes CASSYLRGGNTEAFF. The variable domain in full, completed from reference TRBV5-4 and TRBJ1-1, reads ETGVTQSPTHLIKTRGQQVTLRCSSQSGHNTVSWYQQALGQGPQFIFQYYREEENGRGNFPPRFSGLQFPNYSSELNVNALELDDSALYLCASSYLRGGNTEAFFGQGTRLTVV.

V and J are TRBV6-2 or TRBV6-3 and TRBJ1-2; D possibly corresponds to TRBD1 (5 bases). Germline CDR1 reads MNHEY; CDR2 reads SVGEGT. V was shortened by 2 bases and J by 0 bases, with 10 bases between the two germline ends. This CDR3 region has 15 residues. The chain's CDR3 is CASSYRQLANYGYTF. CDR3 DNA sequence: TGTGCCAGCAGTTACCGACAGTTAGCTAACTATGGCTACACCTTC.

The chain couples TRBV6-5 to TRBJ1-4; a weak D match, TRBD1 (6 bases). The CDR3 runs 15 residues. Trimming took 7 bases from V and 0 from J, leaving 12 bases between them. CDR1 is MNHEY, CDR2 SVGAGI, per germline. CDR3: CASTHRAATNEKLFF. CDR3 DNA: TGTGCCAGCACCCACAGGGCAGCAACTAATGAAAAACTGTTTTTT.

The chain has TRBV5-1 and TRBJ2-1; a weak D match, TRBD2 (5 bases). CDR3 length: 16 residues. Trimming pared 7 bases from V and 6 bases from J, leaving 23 bases between. The germline V gene has CDR1 SGHRS and CDR2 YFSETQ. This CDR3 reads CASRLRDFNAPNEQFF. Here the CDR3 DNA reads TGCGCCAGCCGACTACGGGATTTCAATGCCCCCAATGAGCAGTTCTTC.

V is TRBV13 and J is TRBJ1-1; D gene unclear. Germline V gene data show CDR1 as PRHDT and CDR2 as FYEKMQ (reference sequence). The CDR3 totals 11 residues. V dropped 6 bases and J dropped 3 bases, with 5 bases sitting between them. The CDR3 bases are TGTGCCAGCAGACAACACACTGAAGCTTTCTTT. Translated, it gives CASRQHTEAFF.